The present entry profiles one TCR beta chain with its context. Its antigen is unidentified. Trimming stripped 4 bases from V and 7 bases from J, with 13 bases between. Germline CDR1 MGHDK, CDR2 SYGVNS. CDR3 length: 14 amino acids. This specimen comes from a study of cytomegalovirus exposure and HLA in healthy donors. The study, taken as a whole, reports: A later analysis found common viral pathogens apparently linked to several of the most significant clusters.

With 60 Vbeta and 13 Jbeta primers, the PCR was carried out. Sequencing used immunoSEQ multiplex PCR; TCRdb keeps in-frame clones, though not all of them. This table holds roughly 200,000 clones, roughly 80% found once. The chain joins TRBV25-1 to TRBJ2-2, with D perhaps TRBD2 (7 bases). Sequenced input: PBMCs. The receptor comes from a woman aged 18-29 years in good health and CMV-seronegative. DNA of the CDR3: TGTGCCAGCAGTGTGGGGGGGGCGAACGGGGAGCTGTTTTTT. This sequence encodes CASSVGGANGELFF.